The table lists the clone carrying this TCR beta chain with many counts. As yet, its antigen is unknown. This sample was taken from a study of immune heterogeneity within non-small cell lung tumors. Study results and limitations: Local tumor mutational burden, with an R of about 0.34, correlated moderately but significantly with local T-cell clonality. Identical dominant CDR3 beta clonotypes recurred among a patient's tumor sites, alongside site-unique high-frequency clones.

Multiplex PCR relied on 32 V and 13 J primers to amplify TCR beta CDR3. One entry per CDR3 protein, called by TCRdb with MiXCR from the multiplex PCR reads. The sample includes about 15,000 distinct CDR3 sequences, 25% to 35% of them seen just once. Per sample, about 0.55 ug of bulk tumor genomic DNA was the template used. Taken during surgery, several biopsies per primary tumor were spaced as far apart as possible within the tumor mass. Patients went through curative surgery, and their non-small cell lung cancer was untreated and newly diagnosed. V lost 2 bases to trimming and J lost 9 bases, with 23 bases between them. The germline V gene has CDR1 SGHDN and CDR2 FVKESK. The CDR3 loop spans 16 amino acids.

This rearrangement joins TRBV14 to TRBJ2-7; D is unresolved. The receptor comes from a man aged 40-50 years with non-small cell lung cancer. Source material: lung tumor tissue. Here the CDR3 reads CASSQPLDLGPSPQYF. DNA of the CDR3: TGTGCCAGCAGCCAACCCCTGGACCTCGGGCCATCCCCGCAGTACTTC.